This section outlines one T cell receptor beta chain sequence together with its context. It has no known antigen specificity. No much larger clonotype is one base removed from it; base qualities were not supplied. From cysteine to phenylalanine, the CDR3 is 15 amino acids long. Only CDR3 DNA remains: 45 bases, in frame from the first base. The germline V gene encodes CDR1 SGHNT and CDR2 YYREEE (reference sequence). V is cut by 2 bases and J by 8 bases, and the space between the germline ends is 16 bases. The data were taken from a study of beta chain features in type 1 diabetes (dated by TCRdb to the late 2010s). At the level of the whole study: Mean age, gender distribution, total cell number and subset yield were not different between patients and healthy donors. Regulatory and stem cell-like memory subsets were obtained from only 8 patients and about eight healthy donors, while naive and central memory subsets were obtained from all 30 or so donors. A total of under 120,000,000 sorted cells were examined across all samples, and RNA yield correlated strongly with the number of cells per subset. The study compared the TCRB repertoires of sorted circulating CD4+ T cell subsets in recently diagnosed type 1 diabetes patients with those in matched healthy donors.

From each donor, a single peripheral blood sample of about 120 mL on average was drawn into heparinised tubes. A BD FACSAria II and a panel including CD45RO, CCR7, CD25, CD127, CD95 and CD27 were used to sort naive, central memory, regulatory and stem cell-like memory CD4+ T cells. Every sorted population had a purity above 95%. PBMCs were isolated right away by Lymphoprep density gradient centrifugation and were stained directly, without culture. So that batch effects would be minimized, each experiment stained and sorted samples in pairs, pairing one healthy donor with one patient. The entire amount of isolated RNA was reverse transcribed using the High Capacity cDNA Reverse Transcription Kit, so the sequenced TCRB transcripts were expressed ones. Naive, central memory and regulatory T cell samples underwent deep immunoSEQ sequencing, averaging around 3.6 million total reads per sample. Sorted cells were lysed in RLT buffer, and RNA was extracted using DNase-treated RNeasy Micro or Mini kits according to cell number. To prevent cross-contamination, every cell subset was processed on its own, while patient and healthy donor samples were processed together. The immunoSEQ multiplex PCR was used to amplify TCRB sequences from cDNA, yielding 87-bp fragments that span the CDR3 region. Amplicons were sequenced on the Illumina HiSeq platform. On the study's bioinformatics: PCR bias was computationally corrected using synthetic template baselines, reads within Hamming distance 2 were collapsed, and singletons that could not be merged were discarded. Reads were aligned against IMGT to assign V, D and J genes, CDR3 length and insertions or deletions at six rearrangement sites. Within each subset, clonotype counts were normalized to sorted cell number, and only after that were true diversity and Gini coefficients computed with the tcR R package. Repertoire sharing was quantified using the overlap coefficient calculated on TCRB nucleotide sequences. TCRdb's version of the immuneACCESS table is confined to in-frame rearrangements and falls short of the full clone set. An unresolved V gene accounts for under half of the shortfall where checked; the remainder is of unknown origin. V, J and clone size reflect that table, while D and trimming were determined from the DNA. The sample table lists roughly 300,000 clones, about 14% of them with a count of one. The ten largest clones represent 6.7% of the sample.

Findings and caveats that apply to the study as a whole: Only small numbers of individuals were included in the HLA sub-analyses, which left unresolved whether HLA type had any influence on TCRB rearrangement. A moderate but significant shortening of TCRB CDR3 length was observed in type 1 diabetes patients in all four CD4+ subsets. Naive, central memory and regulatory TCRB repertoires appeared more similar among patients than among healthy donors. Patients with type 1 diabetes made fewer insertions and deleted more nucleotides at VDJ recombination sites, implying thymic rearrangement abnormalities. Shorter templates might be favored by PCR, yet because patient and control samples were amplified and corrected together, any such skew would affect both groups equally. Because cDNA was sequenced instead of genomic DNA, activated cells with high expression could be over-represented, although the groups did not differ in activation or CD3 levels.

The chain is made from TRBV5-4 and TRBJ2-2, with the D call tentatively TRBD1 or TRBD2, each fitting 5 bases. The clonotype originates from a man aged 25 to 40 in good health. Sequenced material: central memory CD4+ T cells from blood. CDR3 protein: CASSFRGQVTGELFF. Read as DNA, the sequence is TGTGCCAGCAGCTTCCGGGGCCAAGTCACAGGGGAGCTGTTTTTT. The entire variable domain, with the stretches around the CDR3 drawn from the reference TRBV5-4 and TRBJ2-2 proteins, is ETGVTQSPTHLIKTRGQQVTLRCSSQSGHNTVSWYQQALGQGPQFIFQYYREEENGRGNFPPRFSGLQFPNYSSELNVNALELDDSALYLCASSFRGQVTGELFFGEGSRLTVL.